This TCR beta chain appears in the sequencing data of a study of blood T cell repertoires in COVID-19. Study summary: Samples of COVID-19 (acute and convalescent) were obtained from the United States, Italy and Spain. From T cells, B-cell-depleted T cells, or PBMCs came the material, which was cDNA or gDNA.

The protocol was immunoSEQ multiplex PCR, while the TCRdb copy is restricted to in-frame clones and leaves out a portion. Of hundreds of thousands of clones in the sample, more than 85% are singletons; the top ten hold under 0.9%. CDR3 length: 17 amino acids. Germline CDR1 reads LNHNV; CDR2 reads YYDKDF (reference sequence). J gave up 5 bases and V 4 bases, and 12 bases lay outside the gene matches. This clonotype originated in a man in his forties with acute or convalescent COVID-19. Sample: peripheral blood. The chain is built from TRBV15 and TRBJ2-3; 10 nucleotides agree with TRBD2. CDR3 coding DNA: TGTGCCACCAGCATCAAGATGCTAGCGGGAGTAGGAGATACGCAGTATTTT. Its translation: CATSIKMLAGVGDTQYF.